Following are 23 T cell receptor beta chains from one sample sequenced in a study of cytomegalovirus exposure and HLA in healthy donors. Researchers ran the PCR with 60 Vbeta and 13 Jbeta primers. TCRdb's table, derived via immunoSEQ multiplex PCR, lists solely in-frame clones and lacks some. The data hold fewer than 120,000 clones, with approximately 82% observed a single time. Sequencing input: PBMCs. The receptors were sampled from a man aged 25-40 years in good health and CMV-seropositive.

This chain links TRBV29-1 with TRBJ1-1, with unresolved D. Between the trimmed V and J ends, which lost 4 bases and 5 bases, there was a span of 14 bases. Germline lookup yields CDR1 SQVTM and CDR2 ANQGSEA. The CDR3 totals 13 residues. The CDR3 here is CSVVGVRTTEAFF. The CDR3 bases are TGCAGCGTTGTCGGGGTTAGAACTACTGAAGCTTTCTTT.

The gene calls are TRBV4-1 and TRBJ1-6; TRBD1 might be the D (6 bases). Trimming left V 8 bases short and J 5 bases short, with 13 bases between. CDR3 length equals 14 residues. CDR1 MGHRA and CDR2 YSYEKL come from the germline V gene. CDR3 nucleotides: TGCGCCAGCTCCCAGGGGCAAGATAATTCACCCCTCCACTTT. This encodes CASSQGQDNSPLHF.

CDR3 amino acids: CASGLAGPHSEQFF. For the CDR3, the DNA is TGCGCCAGCGGCCTAGCGGGGCCCCACTCTGAGCAGTTCTTC. The chain recombines TRBV5-1 with TRBJ2-1; 9 nucleotides match TRBD2. CDR1 and CDR2 (germline): SGHRS, YFSETQ. V shed 7 bases and J 9 bases; nucleotides not matched to a gene: 11. This CDR3 region has 14 residues. Full variable domain (rest looked up from reference TRBV5-1 and TRBJ2-1): KAGVTQTPRYLIKTRGQQVTLSCSPISGHRSVSWYQQTPGQGLQFLFEYFSETQRNKGNFPGRFSGRQFSNSRSEMNVSTLELGDSALYLCASGLAGPHSEQFFGPGTRLTVL.

The sample holds one count of this clone. Additional DNA sequences in this sample encode the identical CDR3. The gene calls are TRBV30 and TRBJ1-6; 7 positions agree with TRBD1. After removal of 4 bases from V and 8 bases from J, the junction contained 5 bases not matched to a gene. Germline loops: CDR1 GTSNPN, CDR2 SVGIG (reference sequence). The length of the CDR3 is 13 residues. This CDR3 is CAWKRQGDSPLHF. CDR3 DNA: TGTGCCTGGAAGAGACAGGGCGATTCACCCCTCCACTTT.

V and J are TRBV6-5 and TRBJ1-3; no clear D. Germline-derived CDR1 and CDR2 are MNHEY and SVGAGI. The CDR3 is made up of 16 amino acids. V gave up 0 bases and J gave up 0 bases, with 9 bases separating them. Written as DNA, the CDR3 is TGTGCCAGCAGTTACTCGGCGGGGTACTCTGGAAACACCATATATTTT. Translated, it gives CASSYSAGYSGNTIYF.

The V call is TRBV27, the J call TRBJ1-4, with D perhaps TRBD1 (5 bases). Deletions cut 5 bases from V and 6 bases from J, with 16 bases between. CDR1 is MNHEY and CDR2 is SMNVEV in the germline V gene (reference sequence). The CDR3 loop spans 15 amino acids. The CDR3 sequence: CASSPREGKYEKLFF. CDR3 nucleotide sequence: TGTGCCAGCAGTCCGCGGGAGGGGAAATATGAAAAACTGTTTTTT.

The chain joins TRBV4-3 to TRBJ1-5; no clear D. From germline, CDR1 is LGHNA and CDR2 YSLEER. Trimming took off 0 bases at V and 0 bases at J, with 3 bases between the two ends. The CDR3 spans 14 residues. The CDR3 DNA reads as TGCGCCAGCAGCCAAGATATTAGCAATCAGCCCCAGCATTTT. Its translation is CASSQDISNQPQHF.

Of note for this clone: The germline gene is not matched at one end of the junction; a read error may be the cause. This chain links TRBV5-1 with TRBJ2-5, with TRBD2 matching over 11 bases. CDR1 SGHRS and CDR2 YFSETQ come from the germline V gene. The length of the CDR3 is 15 residues. This CDR3 reads CASSLGTSGQEAQYF. In DNA form, the CDR3 reads TGCGCCAGCAGCTTGGGGACTAGCGGGCAAGAGGCCCAGTACTTC. The full variable domain, rest sourced from reference TRBV5-1 and TRBJ2-5, is KAGVTQTPRYLIKTRGQQVTLSCSPISGHRSVSWYQQTPGQGLQFLFEYFSETQRNKGNFPGRFSGRQFSNSRSEMNVSTLELGDSALYLCASSLGTSGQEAQYFGPGTRLLVL.

V usage is TRBV18 and J usage is TRBJ1-1; D is possibly TRBD1 (5 bases). Germline assignment: CDR1 KGHSH and CDR2 LQKENI. Trimming shortened V by 4 bases and J by 4 bases, and 19 bases separated the two germline ends. This CDR3 is built from 16 residues. CDR3 region: CASSRGVTRIPTEAFF. CDR3 nucleotides: TGTGCCAGCTCACGGGGGGTTACTCGAATACCCACTGAAGCTTTCTTT.

The chain recombines TRBV13 with TRBJ2-7, with 10 bases identical to TRBD1. The CDR3 has 15 residues. J was trimmed by 2 bases and V by 1 base; bases with no gene match: 2. Germline V gives CDR1 PRHDT, CDR2 FYEKMQ (reference sequence). The CDR3 DNA reads as TGTGCCAGCAGCTTAGTTGACAGGGGGCCCTACGAGCAGTACTTC. Protein: CASSLVDRGPYEQYF.

This chain uses TRBV7-2 with TRBJ2-2; TRBD1 is a possible D gene (5 bases). Germline CDR1 and CDR2: SGHTA and FQGNSA. CDR3 length: 15 amino acids. V lost 8 bases, J lost 1 base, and 14 bases lay in between. DNA for the CDR3: TGTGCCAGCCTACAGGTTAATCAGAACACCGGGGAGCTGTTTTTT. This sequence encodes CASLQVNQNTGELFF.

The gene calls are TRBV7-8 and TRBJ2-7; 8 bases are a match to TRBD2. V trimming: 5 bases; J trimming: 6 bases; junction bases outside the gene matches: 15. The germline gives CDR1 SGHVS, CDR2 FQNEAQ. This CDR3 comprises 16 residues. The CDR3 is CASSLYPGTSSGEQYF. As DNA, the CDR3 is TGTGCCAGCAGCCTTTACCCCGGGACTAGTTCGGGCGAGCAGTACTTC.

The chain employs TRBV27 and TRBJ2-2; 8 bases are a match to TRBD2. With 7 bases clipped from V and 8 bases from J, the junction kept 12 bases outside the gene matches. The CDR3 contains 15 residues. Germline V CDR1 and CDR2: MNHEY, SMNVEV (reference sequence). The CDR3 loop reads CASMEWSGGGGELFF. In DNA, the CDR3 is TGTGCCAGCATGGAGTGGAGCGGGGGCGGGGGGGAGCTGTTTTTT.

On this clone itself: One end of the junction does not line up with germline, which may come from a read error. The chain employs TRBV18 and TRBJ2-6; D may be TRBD1 (5 bases). Germline assignment: CDR1 KGHSH and CDR2 LQKENI. The CDR3 covers 16 residues. For the CDR3, the DNA is TGTGCCAGCTCACGGGCGGTCCGCTCTGGGGCCAACGGCCTGACTTTC. Protein: CASSRAVRSGANGLTF. Drawing the rest from reference TRBV18 and TRBJ2-6, the complete variable domain is NAGVMQNPRHLVRRRGQEARLRCSPMKGHSHVYWYRQLPEEGLKFMVYLQKENIIDESGMPKERFSAEFPKEGPSILRIQQVVRGDSAAYFCASSRAVRSGANGLTFGAGSRLTVL.

The chain joins TRBV7-9 to TRBJ1-4; the D is unclear. The CDR3 runs to 15 residues. CDR1 SEHNR and CDR2 FQNEAQ come from the germline V gene (reference sequence). Trimming shortened V by 5 bases and J by 6 bases, and 16 bases separated the two germline ends. Written as DNA, the CDR3 is TGTGCCAGCAGCCCAGGACTGTCCTCTTATGAAAAACTGTTTTTT. As protein: CASSPGLSSYEKLFF.

This clone showed up just a few times. J is TRBJ2-7 and V is TRBV4-1; 11 positions agree with TRBD1. CDR1 and CDR2 from the germline V gene are MGHRA and YSYEKL. The trim removed 4 bases at V and 5 bases at J, leaving 10 bases unmatched. The CDR3 is 16 residues long. For the CDR3, the DNA is TGCGCCAGCAGCCCCGAGGGAGGGACAGGGGGTAACGAGCAGTACTTC. The encoded protein is CASSPEGGTGGNEQYF.

The rearrangement joins TRBV27 to TRBJ1-1, with D possibly being TRBD1 (6 bases). V shed 5 bases and J shed 3 bases, with 16 bases lying between them. Looked up from germline, CDR1 is MNHEY and CDR2 is SMNVEV (reference sequence). The CDR3 totals 15 residues. As DNA, the CDR3 is TGTGCCAGCAGTACCCTCGGGGGGCGCGACACTGAAGCTTTCTTT. Translation: CASSTLGGRDTEAFF.

The chain recombines TRBV2 with TRBJ2-7; TRBD2 is a possible D gene (6 bases). Trimming left V 6 bases short and J 1 base short, with 10 bases between. The germline V gene has CDR1 SNHLY and CDR2 FYNNEI. The CDR3 is made up of 13 amino acids. CDR3 nucleotide sequence: TGTGCCAGCAGAACGGAGGGGTCCTACGAGCAGTACTTC. Encoded protein: CASRTEGSYEQYF.

V is TRBV7-2 and J is TRBJ1-3; maybe TRBD1 (6 bases). This CDR3 has 16 residues. Germline V gene sequence: CDR1 SGHTA, CDR2 FQGNSA. V was trimmed by 5 bases and J by 0 bases, leaving 14 bases between them. The CDR3 sequence: CASSQGQPVSGNTIYF. In DNA form, the CDR3 reads TGTGCCAGCAGCCAAGGACAGCCGGTCTCTGGAAACACCATATATTTT.

The chain joins TRBV19 to TRBJ1-5; D is possibly TRBD1 (5 bases). Germline CDR1 LNHDA, CDR2 SQIVND (reference sequence). The CDR3 loop spans 13 amino acids. V shed 0 bases and J shed 5 bases, with 5 bases lying between them. This CDR3 reads CASSIDRDQPQHF. CDR3 in DNA: TGTGCCAGTAGTATAGACAGGGATCAGCCCCAGCATTTT.

The chain joins TRBV6-5 to TRBJ2-5, with 9 nucleotides matching TRBD2. V dropped 6 bases and J dropped 5; count of bases not matched to a gene: 10. The CDR3 is made up of 15 amino acids. Germline V gene sequence: CDR1 MNHEY, CDR2 SVGAGI. CDR3 residues: CASSLGTSFGETQYF. CDR3 sequence (DNA): TGTGCCAGCAGCCTCGGGACTAGCTTCGGGGAGACCCAGTACTTC.

The CDR3 spells CACNRGLGETQYF. The CDR3 DNA reads as TGTGCCTGCAACAGGGGGCTTGGGGAGACCCAGTACTTC. V is TRBV30 and J is TRBJ2-5, with 9 bases identical to TRBD1. This CDR3 region has 13 residues. CDR1 is GTSNPN and CDR2 is SVGIG in the germline V gene (reference sequence). V trimming: 6 bases; J trimming: 5 bases; junction bases outside the gene matches: 7.

As DNA, the CDR3 is TGTGCCAGCAGCTTAGGTGCAGGGGGCCTGAACACTGAAGCTTTCTTT. Amino acids: CASSLGAGGLNTEAFF. This rearrangement joins TRBV7-6 to TRBJ1-1; 8 bases agree with TRBD1. The V gene's germline CDR1 is SGHVS and CDR2 FNYEAQ. V trimming: 1 base; J trimming: 0 bases; junction bases outside the gene matches: 4. The CDR3 totals 16 residues. Drawing the rest from reference TRBV7-6 and TRBJ1-1, the complete variable domain is GAGVSQSPRYKVTKRGQDVALRCDPISGHVSLYWYRQALGQGPEFLTYFNYEAQQDKSGLPNDRFSAERPEGSISTLTIQRTEQRDSAMYRCASSLGAGGLNTEAFFGQGTRLTVV.